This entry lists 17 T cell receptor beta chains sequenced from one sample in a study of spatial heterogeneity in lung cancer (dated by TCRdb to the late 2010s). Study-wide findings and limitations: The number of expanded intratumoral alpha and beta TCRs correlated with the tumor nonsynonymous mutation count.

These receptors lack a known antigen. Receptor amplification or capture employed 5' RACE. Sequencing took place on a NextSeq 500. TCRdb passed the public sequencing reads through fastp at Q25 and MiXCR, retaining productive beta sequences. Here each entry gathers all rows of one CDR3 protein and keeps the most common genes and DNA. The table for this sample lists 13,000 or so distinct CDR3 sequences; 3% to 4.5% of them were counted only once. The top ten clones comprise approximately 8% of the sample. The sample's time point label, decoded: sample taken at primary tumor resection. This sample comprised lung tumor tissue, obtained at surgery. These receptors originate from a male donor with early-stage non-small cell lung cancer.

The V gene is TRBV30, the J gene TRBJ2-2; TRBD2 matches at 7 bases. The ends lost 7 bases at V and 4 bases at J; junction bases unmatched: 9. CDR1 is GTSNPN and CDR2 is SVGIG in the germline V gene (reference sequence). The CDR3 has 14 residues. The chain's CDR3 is CALNPLATTGELFF. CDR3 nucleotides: TGTGCCTTGAACCCACTAGCGACCACCGGGGAGCTGTTTTTT.

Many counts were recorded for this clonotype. The CDR3 protein is CSAPRIIRGVDTQYF. CDR3 DNA: TGCAGTGCTCCCCGGATAATTAGGGGGGTAGATACGCAGTATTTT. The chain couples TRBV20-1 to TRBJ2-3; D is tentatively TRBD1 or TRBD2 (6 bases each). CDR1 and CDR2 from the germline V gene are DFQATT and SNEGSKA (reference sequence). The CDR3 totals 15 residues. Trimming left V 5 bases short and J 5 bases short, with 20 bases between.

The chain's CDR3 is CASSPGTGDQPQHF. The CDR3 DNA is TGCGCCAGCAGCCCCGGGACAGGGGATCAGCCCCAGCATTTT. The V and J genes are TRBV5-1 and TRBJ1-5; 10 nucleotides line up with TRBD1. The V segment lost 4 bases and the J segment 5 bases; nucleotides outside the gene matches: 3. This CDR3 contains 14 residues. CDR1 SGHRS and CDR2 YFSETQ come from the germline V gene.

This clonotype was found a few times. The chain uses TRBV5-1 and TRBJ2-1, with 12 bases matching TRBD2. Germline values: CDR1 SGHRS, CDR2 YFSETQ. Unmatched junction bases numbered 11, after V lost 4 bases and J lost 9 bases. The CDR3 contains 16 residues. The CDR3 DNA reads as TGCGCCAGCAGCAGCCGACTAGCGGGAGAGGGTGGTGAGCAGTTCTTC. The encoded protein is CASSSRLAGEGGEQFF. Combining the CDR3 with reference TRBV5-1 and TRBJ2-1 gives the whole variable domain KAGVTQTPRYLIKTRGQQVTLSCSPISGHRSVSWYQQTPGQGLQFLFEYFSETQRNKGNFPGRFSGRQFSNSRSEMNVSTLELGDSALYLCASSSRLAGEGGEQFFGPGTRLTVL.

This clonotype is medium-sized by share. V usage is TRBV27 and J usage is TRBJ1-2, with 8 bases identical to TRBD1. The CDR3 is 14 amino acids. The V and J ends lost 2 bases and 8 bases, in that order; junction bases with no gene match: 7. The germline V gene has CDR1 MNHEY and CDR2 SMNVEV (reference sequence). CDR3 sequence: CASSLGDRGHGYTF. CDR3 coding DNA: TGTGCCAGCAGTTTAGGAGACAGGGGACACGGCTACACCTTC.

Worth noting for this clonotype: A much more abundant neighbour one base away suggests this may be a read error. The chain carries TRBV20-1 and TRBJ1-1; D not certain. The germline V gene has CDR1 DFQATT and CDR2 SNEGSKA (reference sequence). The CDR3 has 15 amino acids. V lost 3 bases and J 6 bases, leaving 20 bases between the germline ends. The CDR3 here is CSASQIRWQDAEAFF. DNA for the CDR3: TGCAGTGCTAGTCAGATACGGTGGCAGGACGCTGAAGCTTTCTTT.

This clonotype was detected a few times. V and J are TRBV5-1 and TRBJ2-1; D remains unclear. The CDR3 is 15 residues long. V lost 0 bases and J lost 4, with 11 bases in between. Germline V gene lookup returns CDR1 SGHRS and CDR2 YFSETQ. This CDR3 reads CASSLERAPYNEQFF. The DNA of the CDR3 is TGCGCCAGCAGCTTGGAACGGGCCCCGTACAATGAGCAGTTCTTC. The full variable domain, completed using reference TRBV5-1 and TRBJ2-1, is KAGVTQTPRYLIKTRGQQVTLSCSPISGHRSVSWYQQTPGQGLQFLFEYFSETQRNKGNFPGRFSGRQFSNSRSEMNVSTLELGDSALYLCASSLERAPYNEQFFGPGTRLTVL.

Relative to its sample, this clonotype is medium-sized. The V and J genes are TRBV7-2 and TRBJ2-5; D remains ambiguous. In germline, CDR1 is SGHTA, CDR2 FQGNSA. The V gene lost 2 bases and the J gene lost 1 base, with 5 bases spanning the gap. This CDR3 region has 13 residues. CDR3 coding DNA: TGTGCCAGCAGCTTATTGAGCCAAGAGACCCAGTACTTC. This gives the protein CASSLLSQETQYF.

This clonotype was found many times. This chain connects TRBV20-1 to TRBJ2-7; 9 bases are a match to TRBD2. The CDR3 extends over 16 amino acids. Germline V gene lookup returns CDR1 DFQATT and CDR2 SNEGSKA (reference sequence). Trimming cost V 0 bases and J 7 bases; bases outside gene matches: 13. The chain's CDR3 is CSARDRVAGGPGEQYF. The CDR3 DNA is TGCAGTGCTAGAGATAGGGTTGCGGGAGGGCCGGGTGAGCAGTACTTC.

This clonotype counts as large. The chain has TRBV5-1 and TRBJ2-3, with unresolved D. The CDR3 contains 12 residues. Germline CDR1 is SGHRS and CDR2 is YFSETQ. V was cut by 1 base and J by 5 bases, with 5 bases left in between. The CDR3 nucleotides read TGCGCCAGCAGCTTGCAGCAAGATACGCAGTATTTT. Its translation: CASSLQQDTQYF.

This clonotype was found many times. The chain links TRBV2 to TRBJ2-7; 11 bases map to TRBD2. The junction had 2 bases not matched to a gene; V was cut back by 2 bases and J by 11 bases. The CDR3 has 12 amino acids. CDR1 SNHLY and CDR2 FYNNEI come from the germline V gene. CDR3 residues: CASSETLAGEYF. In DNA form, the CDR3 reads TGTGCCAGCAGTGAAACACTAGCGGGGGAGTACTTC.

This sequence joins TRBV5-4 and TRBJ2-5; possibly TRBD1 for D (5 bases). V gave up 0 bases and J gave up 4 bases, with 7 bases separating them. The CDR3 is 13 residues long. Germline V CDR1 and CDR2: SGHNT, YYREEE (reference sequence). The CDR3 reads CASSLAGLETQYF. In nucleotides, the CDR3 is TGTGCCAGCAGCTTGGCAGGGCTAGAGACCCAGTACTTC.

The CDR3 coding sequence is TGTGCCAGCGGCACGAACAGGGGGGGGGTCGGGGAGCTGTTTTTT. It codes for CASGTNRGGVGELFF. The V gene is TRBV5-4, the J gene TRBJ2-2, with D possibly being TRBD1 (8 bases). The CDR3 is made up of 15 amino acids. From germline, CDR1 is SGHNT and CDR2 YYREEE (reference sequence). V lost 7 bases and J 7 bases, leaving 20 bases between the germline ends.

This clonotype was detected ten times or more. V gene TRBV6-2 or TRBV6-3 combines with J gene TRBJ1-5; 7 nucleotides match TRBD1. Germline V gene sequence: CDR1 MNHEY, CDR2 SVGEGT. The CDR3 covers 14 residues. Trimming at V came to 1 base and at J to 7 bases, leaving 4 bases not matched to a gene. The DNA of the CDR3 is TGTGCCAGCAGTTACTACACAGGGGACCAGCCCCAGCATTTT. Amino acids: CASSYYTGDQPQHF.

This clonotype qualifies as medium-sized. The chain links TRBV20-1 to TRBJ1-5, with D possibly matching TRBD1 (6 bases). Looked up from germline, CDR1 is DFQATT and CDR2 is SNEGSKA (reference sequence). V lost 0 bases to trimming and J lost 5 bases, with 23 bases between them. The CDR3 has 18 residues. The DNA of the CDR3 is TGCAGTGCTAGAGAGATCTGGGGGAGTCCAGGGGATCATCAGCCCCAGCATTTT. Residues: CSAREIWGSPGDHQPQHF.

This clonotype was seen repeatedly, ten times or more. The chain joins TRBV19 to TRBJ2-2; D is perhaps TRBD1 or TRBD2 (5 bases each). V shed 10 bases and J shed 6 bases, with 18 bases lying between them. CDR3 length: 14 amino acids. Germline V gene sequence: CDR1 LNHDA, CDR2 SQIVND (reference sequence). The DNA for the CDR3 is TGTGCCACTAGCTGGGGCAGGGCAGCCGGGGAGCTGTTTTTT. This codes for CATSWGRAAGELFF.

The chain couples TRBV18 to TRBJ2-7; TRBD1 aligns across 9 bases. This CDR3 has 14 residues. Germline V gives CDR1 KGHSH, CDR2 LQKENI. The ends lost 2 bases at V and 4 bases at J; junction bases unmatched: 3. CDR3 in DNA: TGTGCCAGCTCACCAAGACAGGGGGGATACGAGCAGTACGTC. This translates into CASSPRQGGYEQYV.